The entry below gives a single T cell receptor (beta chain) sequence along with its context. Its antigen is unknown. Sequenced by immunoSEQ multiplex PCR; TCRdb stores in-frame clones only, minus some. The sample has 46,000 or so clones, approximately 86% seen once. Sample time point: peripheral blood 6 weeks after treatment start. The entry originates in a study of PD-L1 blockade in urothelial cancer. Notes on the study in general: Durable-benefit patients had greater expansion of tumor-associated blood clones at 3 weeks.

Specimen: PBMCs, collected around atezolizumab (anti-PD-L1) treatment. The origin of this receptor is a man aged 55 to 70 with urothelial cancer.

CDR3 DNA sequence: TGTGCCAGCAGTTCTCAGGGGGCGGCTTACGAGCAGTACTTC. Amino acid sequence: CASSSQGAAYEQYF. The V call is TRBV6-5, the J call TRBJ2-7; 8 bases agree with TRBD1. V shed 4 bases, J shed 4 bases, and the junction held 6 bases outside the gene matches. This CDR3 comprises 14 residues. Germline V gene data show CDR1 as MNHEY and CDR2 as SVGAGI.